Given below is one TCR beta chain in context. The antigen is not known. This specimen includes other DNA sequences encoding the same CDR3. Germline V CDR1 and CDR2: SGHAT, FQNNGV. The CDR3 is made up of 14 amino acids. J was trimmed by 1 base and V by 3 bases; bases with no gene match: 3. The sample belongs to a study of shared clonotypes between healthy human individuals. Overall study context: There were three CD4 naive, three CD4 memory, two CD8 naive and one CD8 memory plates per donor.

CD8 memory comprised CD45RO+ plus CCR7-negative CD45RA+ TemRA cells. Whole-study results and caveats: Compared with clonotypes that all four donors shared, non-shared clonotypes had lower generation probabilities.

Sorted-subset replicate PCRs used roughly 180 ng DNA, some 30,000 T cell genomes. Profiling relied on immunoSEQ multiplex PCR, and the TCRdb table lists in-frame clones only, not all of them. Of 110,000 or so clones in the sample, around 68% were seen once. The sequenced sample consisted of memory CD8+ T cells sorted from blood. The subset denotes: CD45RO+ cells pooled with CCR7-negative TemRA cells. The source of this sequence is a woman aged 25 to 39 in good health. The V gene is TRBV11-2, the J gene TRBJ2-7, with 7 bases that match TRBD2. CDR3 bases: TGTGCCAGCAGCTTTCAGCGGGATTCCTACGAGCAGTACTTC. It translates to CASSFQRDSYEQYF. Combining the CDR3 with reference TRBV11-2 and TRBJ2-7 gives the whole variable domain EAGVAQSPRYKIIEKRQSVAFWCNPISGHATLYWYQQILGQGPKLLIQFQNNGVVDDSQLPKDRFSAERLKGVDSTLKIQPAKLEDSAVYLCASSFQRDSYEQYFGPGTRLTVT.